This TCR beta chain was observed in a study of blood T cell repertoires in COVID-19. Germline assignment: CDR1 MDHEN and CDR2 SYDVKM. This CDR3 has 17 residues. V gave up 5 bases and J gave up 4 bases; unmatched junction bases: 8. Seattle patients were enrolled while actively infected and followed longitudinally. In the original workflow: For nucleated cells, counts were estimated from reference gene primer amplification. TCRdb's copy holds only in-frame clones and misses some; the assay was immunoSEQ multiplex PCR. V and J calls and clone size are those listed in that table; D and trimming were worked out from the DNA. The data contain 200,000 or so clones, 80% to 90% of them singletons.

The receptor was isolated from a woman over 75 with COVID-19, enrolled during active disease. The specimen sequenced was peripheral blood. The V gene is TRBV28, the J gene TRBJ2-1; 13 bases are a match to TRBD2. The CDR3 is CASSLPRLAGGYNEQFF. The CDR3 coding sequence is TGTGCCAGCAGTCTCCCTCGACTAGCGGGAGGATACAATGAGCAGTTCTTC.